This TCR beta chain stems from a study of blood T cells in healthy people across ages. General study points: Calculation of diversity from one million T cells yielded estimates considered to be underestimates. Versus aged donors, long-lived donors had higher diversity and more naive CD4+ cells. Per million T cells, the diversity of TCR beta decreased roughly linearly as age advanced.

The V end was cut by 0 bases, the J end by 6 bases, with 5 bases between. The CDR3 has 13 amino acids. CDR1 and CDR2 from the germline V gene are MGHRA and YSYEKL. The use of a sample-barcoded 5' primer and a J-beta primer mix characterized a second PCR of 7 to 11 cycles. From the 5' RACE reads, TCRdb called clonotypes with MiXCR, one entry per CDR3 protein. The table lists fewer than 1,200,000 distinct CDR3 sequences, 20% to 25% of them singletons. This clonotype was counted between two and nine times. Its cognate antigen is unknown. This sample was shared with a second study, whose subject was T cells of mothers and their children. Per that study: From each mother came over 8.5 million TCR beta CDR3 reads, and from each child came 2.5 million to 3.5 million.

This chain connects TRBV4-1 to TRBJ2-2; unclear D gene. This receptor was taken from a girl aged 2 to 10 in good health. The sequencing input was blood. Here the CDR3 DNA reads TGCGCCAGCAGCCAAGATGGGTCCGGGGAGCTGTTTTTT. It specifies CASSQDGSGELFF.